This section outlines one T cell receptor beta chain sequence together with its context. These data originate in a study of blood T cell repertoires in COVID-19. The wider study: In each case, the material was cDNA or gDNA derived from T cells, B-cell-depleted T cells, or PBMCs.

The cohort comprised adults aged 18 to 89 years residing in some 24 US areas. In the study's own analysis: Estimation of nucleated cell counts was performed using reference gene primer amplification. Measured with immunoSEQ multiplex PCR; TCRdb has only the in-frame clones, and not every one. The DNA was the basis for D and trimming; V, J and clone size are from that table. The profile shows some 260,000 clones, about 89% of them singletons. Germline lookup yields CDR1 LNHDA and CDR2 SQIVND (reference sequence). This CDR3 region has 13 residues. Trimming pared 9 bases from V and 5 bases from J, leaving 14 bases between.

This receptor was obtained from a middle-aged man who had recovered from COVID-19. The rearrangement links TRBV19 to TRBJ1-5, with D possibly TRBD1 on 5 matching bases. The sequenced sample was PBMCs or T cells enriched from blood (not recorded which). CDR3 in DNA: TGTGCCAGCCACAAGGGGCGGCATCAGCCCCAGCATTTT. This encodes CASHKGRHQPQHF. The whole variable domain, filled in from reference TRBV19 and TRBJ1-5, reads DGGITQSPKYLFRKEGQNVTLSCEQNLNHDAMYWYRQDPGQGLRLIYYSQIVNDFQKGDIAEGYSVSREKKESFPLTVTSAQKNPTAFYLCASHKGRHQPQHFGDGTRLSIL.